The clone carrying this T cell receptor beta chain has just a few counts. The antigen remains unidentified. The source of the sample is a study of T cells in Graves' hyperthyroidism and ophthalmopathy. Study context: Initial diagnosis, before any treatment, was when peripheral blood was collected. Whole-study results and caveats: Ophthalmopathy stood apart from stable hyperthyroidism in a 13 V-J model.

RNA transcripts yielded amplified TCR beta CDR3 regions. The HTBI primer set was used in a first-round RT-PCR of the TCR CDR3. MiXCR, applied by TCRdb to the multiplex PCR reads, yields one record per CDR3 protein. The table lists under 400,000 distinct CDR3 sequences, roughly a fifth of them singletons, with about 50% in the top ten. This CDR3 spans 15 amino acids. From germline, CDR1 is SGHDT and CDR2 YYEEEE. V lost 2 bases, J lost 7 bases, and 7 bases stayed unmatched. This receptor was obtained from a woman aged 45-59 years with Graves' hyperthyroidism. J is TRBJ2-2 and V is TRBV5-6, with 8 bases lining up with TRBD1. Sequenced: blood. The CDR3 bases are TGTGCCAGCAGCTTCAATGACAGGGGACACGGGGAGCTGTTTTTT. Protein: CASSFNDRGHGELFF.